The TCR beta chain under discussion was sequenced for a study of cytomegalovirus exposure and HLA in healthy donors. Points from the study as a whole: The authors considered a cluster of highly shared sequence variants likely to be a sequencing artifact. A later analysis appeared to link common viral pathogens to several of the most significant clusters.

The V end was cut by 0 bases, the J end by 5 bases, with 14 bases between. CDR1 and CDR2 (germline): SGHTS, YDEGEE. This CDR3 region has 15 residues. 60 Vbeta and 13 Jbeta primers were used in PCR. In the original workflow: Approximately 12 million of the 60 million to 80 million unique TCR beta chains counted in a later analysis were shared. Measured with immunoSEQ multiplex PCR; TCRdb has only the in-frame clones, and not every one. From that table come the V and J calls and clone size; the DNA was used to work out D and trimming. The sample table sets out under 95,000 clones. Comments on this clone: Antigen: not known.

Though nominally healthy at sampling, donors likely had unrecorded immune exposures. The clonotype comes from a man aged 50 or older in good health and CMV-seronegative. The material sequenced was PBMCs. V usage is TRBV5-8 and J usage is TRBJ1-2; D may be TRBD1 (5 bases). The CDR3 loop is CASSLGGRVRYGYTF. CDR3 in DNA: TGTGCCAGCAGCTTGGGGGGCAGGGTGAGGTATGGCTACACCTTC.